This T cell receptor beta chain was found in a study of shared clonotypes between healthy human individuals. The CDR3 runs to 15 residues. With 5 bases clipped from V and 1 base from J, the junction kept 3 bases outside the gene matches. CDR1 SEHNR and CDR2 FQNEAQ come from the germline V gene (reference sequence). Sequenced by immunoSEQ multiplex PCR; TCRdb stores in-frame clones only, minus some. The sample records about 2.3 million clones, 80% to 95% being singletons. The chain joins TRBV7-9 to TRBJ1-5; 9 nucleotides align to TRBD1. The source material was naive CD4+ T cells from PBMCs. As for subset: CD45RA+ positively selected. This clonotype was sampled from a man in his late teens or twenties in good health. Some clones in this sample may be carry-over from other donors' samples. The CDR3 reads CASSPGTGSNQPQHF. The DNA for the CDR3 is TGTGCCAGCAGCCCCGGGACAGGGAGCAATCAGCCCCAGCATTTT.